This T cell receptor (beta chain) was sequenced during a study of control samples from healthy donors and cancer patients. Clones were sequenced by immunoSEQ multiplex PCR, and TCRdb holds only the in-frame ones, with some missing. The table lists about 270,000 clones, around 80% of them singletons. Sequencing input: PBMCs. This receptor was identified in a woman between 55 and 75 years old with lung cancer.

CDR3 sequence (DNA): TGTGCCAGCAGTCCACCGGGACAGACCTCTGGAAACACCATATATTTT. It codes for CASSPPGQTSGNTIYF. The rearrangement uses TRBV28 and TRBJ1-3, with 7 bases fitting TRBD1. With V trimmed by 5 bases and J by 0 bases, 7 bases remained unmatched. This CDR3 has 16 amino acids. The germline gives CDR1 MDHEN, CDR2 SYDVKM.